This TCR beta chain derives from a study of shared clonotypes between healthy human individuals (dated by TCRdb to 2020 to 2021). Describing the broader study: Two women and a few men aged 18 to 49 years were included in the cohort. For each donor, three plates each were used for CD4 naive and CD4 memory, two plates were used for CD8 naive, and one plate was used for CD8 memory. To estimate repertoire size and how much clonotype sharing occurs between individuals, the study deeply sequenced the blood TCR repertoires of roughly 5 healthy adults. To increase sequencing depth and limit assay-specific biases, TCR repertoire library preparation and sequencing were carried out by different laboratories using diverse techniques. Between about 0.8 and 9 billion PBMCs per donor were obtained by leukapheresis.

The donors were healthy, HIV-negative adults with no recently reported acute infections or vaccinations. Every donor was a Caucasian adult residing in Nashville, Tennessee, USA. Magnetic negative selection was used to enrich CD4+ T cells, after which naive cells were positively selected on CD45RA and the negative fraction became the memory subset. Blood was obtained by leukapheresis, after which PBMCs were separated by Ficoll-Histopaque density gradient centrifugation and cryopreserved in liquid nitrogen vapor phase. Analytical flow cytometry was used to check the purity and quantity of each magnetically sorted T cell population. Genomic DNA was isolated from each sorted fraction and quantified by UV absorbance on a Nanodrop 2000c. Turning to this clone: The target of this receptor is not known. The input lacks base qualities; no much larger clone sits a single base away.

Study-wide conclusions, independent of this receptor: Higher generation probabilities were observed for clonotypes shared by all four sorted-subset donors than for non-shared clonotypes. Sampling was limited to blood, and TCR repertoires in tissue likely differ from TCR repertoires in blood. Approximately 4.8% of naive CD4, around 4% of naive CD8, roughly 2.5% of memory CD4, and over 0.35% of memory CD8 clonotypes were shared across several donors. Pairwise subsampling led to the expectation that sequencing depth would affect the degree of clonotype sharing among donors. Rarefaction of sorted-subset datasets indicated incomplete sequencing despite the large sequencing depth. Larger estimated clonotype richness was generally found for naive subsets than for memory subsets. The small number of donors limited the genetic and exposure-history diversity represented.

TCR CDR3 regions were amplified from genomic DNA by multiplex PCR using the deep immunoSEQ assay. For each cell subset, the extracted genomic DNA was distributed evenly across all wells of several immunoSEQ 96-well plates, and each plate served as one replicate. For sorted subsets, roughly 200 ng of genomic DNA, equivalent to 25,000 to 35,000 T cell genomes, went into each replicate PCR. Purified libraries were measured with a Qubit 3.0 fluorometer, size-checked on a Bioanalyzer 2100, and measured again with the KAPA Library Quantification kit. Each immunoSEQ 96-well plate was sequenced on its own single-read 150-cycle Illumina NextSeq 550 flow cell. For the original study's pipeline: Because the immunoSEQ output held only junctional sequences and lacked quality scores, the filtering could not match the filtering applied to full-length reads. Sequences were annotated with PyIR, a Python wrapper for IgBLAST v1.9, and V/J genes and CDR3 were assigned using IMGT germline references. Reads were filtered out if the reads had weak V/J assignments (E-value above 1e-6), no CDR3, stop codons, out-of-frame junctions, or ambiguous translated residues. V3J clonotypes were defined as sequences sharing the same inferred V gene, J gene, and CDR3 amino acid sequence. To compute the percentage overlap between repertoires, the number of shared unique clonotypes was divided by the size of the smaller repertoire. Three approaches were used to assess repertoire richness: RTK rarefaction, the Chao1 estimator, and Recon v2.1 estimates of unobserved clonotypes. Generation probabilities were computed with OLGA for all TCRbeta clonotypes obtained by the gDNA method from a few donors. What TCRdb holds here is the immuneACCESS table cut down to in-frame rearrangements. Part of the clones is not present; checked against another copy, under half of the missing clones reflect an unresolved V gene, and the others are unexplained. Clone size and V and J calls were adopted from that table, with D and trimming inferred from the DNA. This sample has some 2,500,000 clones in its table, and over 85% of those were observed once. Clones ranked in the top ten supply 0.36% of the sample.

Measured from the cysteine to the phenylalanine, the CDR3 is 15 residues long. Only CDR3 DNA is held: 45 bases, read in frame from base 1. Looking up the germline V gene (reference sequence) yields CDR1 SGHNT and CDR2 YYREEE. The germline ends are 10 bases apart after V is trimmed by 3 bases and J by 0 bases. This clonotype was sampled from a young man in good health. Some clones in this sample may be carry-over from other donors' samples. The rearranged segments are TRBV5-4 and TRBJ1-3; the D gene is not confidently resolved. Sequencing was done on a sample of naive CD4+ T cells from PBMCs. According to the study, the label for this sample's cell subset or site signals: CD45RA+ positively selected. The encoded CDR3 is CASSSGPVSGNTIYF. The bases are TGTGCCAGCAGCTCAGGCCCGGTCTCTGGAAACACCATATATTTT.